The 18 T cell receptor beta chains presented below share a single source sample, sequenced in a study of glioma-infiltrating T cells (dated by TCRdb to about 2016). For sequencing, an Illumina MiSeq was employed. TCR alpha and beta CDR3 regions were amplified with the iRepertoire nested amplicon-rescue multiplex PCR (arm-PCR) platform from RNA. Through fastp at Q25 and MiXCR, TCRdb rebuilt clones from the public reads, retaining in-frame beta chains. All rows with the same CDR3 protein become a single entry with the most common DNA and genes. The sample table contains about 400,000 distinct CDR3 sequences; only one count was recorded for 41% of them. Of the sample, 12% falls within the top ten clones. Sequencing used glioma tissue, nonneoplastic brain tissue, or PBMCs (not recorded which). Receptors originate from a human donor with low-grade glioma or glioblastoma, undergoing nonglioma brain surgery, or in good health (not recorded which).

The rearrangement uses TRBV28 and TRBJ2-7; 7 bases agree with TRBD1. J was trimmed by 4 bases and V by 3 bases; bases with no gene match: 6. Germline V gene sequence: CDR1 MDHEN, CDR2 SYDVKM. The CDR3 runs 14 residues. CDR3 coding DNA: TGTGCCAGCAGTTTTCATACAGGGGTGTACGAGCAGTACTTC. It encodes CASSFHTGVYEQYF.

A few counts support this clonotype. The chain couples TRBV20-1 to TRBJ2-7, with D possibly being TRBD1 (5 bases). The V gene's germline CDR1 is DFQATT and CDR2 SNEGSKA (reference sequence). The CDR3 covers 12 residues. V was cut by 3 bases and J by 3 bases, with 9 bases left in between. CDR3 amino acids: CSASQDNYEQYF. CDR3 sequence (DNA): TGCAGTGCTAGCCAGGACAACTACGAGCAGTACTTC.

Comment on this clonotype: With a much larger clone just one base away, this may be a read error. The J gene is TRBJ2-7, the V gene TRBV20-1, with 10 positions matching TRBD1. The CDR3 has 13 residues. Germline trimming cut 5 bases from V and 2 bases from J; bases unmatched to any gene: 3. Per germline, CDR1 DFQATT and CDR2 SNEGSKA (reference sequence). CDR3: CSAPGTGAYEQYF. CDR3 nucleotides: TGCAGTGCTCCCGGGACAGGGGCCTACGAGCAGTACTTC.

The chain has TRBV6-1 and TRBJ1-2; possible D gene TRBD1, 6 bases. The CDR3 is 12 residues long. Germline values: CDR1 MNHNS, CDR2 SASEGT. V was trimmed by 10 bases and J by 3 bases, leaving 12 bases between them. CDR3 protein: CATSDSYYGYTF. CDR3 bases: TGTGCCACCTCGGACAGCTACTATGGCTACACCTTC.

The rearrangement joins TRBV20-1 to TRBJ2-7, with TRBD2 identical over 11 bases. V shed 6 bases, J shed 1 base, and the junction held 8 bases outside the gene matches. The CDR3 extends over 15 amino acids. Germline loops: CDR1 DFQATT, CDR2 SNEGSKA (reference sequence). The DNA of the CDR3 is TGCAGTGCCTGGAGGGGACTAGCGGAGTCCTACGAGCAGTACTTC. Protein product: CSAWRGLAESYEQYF.

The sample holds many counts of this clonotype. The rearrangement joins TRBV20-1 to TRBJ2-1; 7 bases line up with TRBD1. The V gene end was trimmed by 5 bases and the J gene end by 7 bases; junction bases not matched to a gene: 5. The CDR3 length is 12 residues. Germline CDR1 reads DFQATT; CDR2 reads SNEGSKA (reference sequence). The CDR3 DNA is TGCAGTGCTCGACAGGGTTTAAATGAGCAGTTCTTC. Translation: CSARQGLNEQFF.

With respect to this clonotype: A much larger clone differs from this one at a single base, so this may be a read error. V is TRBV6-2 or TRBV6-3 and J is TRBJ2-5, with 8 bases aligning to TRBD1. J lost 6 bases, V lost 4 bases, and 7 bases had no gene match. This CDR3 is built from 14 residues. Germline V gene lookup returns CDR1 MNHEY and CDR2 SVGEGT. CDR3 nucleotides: TGTGCCAGCAGTTGGGACAGGCTCTTCCAGACCCAGTACTTC. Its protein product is CASSWDRLFQTQYF.

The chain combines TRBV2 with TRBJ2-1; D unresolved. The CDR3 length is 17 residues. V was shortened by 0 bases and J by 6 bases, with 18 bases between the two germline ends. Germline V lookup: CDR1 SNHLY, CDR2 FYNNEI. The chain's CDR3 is CASSEALWLGICNEQFF. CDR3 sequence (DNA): TGTGCCAGCAGTGAAGCGCTATGGCTAGGGATCTGCAATGAGCAGTTCTTC.

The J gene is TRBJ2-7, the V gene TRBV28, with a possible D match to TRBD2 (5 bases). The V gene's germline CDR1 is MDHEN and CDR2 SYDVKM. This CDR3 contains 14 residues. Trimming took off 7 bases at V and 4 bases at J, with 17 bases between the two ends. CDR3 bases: TGTGCCAGCAAACCCCCGGGAAAGCTTTACGAGCAGTACTTC. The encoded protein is CASKPPGKLYEQYF. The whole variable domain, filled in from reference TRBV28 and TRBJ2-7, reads DVKVTQSSRYLVKRTGEKVFLECVQDMDHENMFWYRQDPGLGLRLIYFSYDVKMKEKGDIPEGYSVSREKKERFSLILESASTNQTSMYLCASKPPGKLYEQYFGPGTRLTVT.

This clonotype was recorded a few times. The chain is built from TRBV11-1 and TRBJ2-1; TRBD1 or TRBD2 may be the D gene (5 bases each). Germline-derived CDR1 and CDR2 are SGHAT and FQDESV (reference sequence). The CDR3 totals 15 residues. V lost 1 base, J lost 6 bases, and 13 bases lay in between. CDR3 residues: CASSLGDHLANEQFF. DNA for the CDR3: TGTGCCAGCAGCTTAGGGGACCATCTGGCCAATGAGCAGTTCTTC. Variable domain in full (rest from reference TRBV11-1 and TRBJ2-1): EAEVAQSPRYKITEKSQAVAFWCDPISGHATLYWYRQILGQGPELLVQFQDESVVDDSQLPKDRFSAERLKGVDSTLKIQPAELGDSAMYLCASSLGDHLANEQFFGPGTRLTVL.

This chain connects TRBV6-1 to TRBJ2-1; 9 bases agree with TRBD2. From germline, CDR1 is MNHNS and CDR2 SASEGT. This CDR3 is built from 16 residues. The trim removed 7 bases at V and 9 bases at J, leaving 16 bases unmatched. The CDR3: CASTGGNAGGPIEQFF. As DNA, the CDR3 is TGTGCCAGCACGGGGGGGAATGCGGGAGGGCCTATTGAGCAGTTCTTC.

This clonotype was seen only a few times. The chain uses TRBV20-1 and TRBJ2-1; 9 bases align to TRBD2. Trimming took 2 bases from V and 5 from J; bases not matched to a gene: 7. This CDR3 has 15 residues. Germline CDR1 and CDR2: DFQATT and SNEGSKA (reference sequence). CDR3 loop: CSARSVAGGHNEQFF. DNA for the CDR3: TGCAGTGCTAGATCCGTGGCGGGAGGGCACAATGAGCAGTTCTTC.

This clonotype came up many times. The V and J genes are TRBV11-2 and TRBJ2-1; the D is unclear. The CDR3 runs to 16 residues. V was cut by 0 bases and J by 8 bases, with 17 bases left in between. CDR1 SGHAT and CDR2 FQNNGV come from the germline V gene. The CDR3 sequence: CASSLDRSPSRDEQFF. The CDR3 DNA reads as TGTGCCAGCAGCTTAGATCGGAGTCCGAGTAGGGATGAGCAGTTCTTC.

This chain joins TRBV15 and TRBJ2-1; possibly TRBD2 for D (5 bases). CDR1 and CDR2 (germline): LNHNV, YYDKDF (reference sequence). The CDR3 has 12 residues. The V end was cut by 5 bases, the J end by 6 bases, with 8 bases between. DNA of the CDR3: TGTGCCACCAGCGACGGAGGCAATGAGCAGTTCTTC. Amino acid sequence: CATSDGGNEQFF.

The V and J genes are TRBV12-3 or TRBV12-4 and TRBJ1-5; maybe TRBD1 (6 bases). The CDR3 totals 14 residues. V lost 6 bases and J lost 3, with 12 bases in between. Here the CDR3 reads CASSPTGNNQPQHF. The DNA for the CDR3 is TGTGCCAGCAGCCCAACAGGGAACAATCAGCCCCAGCATTTT.

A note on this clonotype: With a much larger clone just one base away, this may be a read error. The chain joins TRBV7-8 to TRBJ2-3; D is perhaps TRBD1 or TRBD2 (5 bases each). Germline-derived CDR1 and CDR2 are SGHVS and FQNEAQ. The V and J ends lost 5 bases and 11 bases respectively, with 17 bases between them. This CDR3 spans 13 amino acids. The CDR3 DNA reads TGTGCCAGCAGCACACTAGGGACGGGGAAGCAGTATTTT. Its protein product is CASSTLGTGKQYF.

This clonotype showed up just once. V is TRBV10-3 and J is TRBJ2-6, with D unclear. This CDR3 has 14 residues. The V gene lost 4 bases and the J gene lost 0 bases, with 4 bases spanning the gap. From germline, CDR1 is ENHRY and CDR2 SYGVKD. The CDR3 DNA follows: TGTGCCATCAGTGTCAGCTCTGGGGCCAACGTCCTGACTTTC. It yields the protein CAISVSSGANVLTF.

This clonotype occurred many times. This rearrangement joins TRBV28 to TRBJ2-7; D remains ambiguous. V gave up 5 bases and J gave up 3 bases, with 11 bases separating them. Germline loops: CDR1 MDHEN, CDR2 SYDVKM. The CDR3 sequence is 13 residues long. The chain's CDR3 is CASSVSNGYEQYF. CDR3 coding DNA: TGTGCCAGCAGTGTCTCCAACGGCTACGAGCAGTACTTC. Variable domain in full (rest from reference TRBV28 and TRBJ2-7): DVKVTQSSRYLVKRTGEKVFLECVQDMDHENMFWYRQDPGLGLRLIYFSYDVKMKEKGDIPEGYSVSREKKERFSLILESASTNQTSMYLCASSVSNGYEQYFGPGTRLTVT.